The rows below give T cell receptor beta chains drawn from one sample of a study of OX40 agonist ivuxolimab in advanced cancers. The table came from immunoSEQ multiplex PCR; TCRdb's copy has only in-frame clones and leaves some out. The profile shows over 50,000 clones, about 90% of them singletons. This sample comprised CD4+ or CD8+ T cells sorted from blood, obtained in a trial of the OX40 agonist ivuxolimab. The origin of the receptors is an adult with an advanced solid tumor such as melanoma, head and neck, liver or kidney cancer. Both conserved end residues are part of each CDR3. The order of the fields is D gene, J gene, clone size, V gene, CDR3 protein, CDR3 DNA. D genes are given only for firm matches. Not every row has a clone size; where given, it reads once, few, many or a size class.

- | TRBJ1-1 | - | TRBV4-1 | CASSQFGAPGTEAFF | TGCGCCAGCAGCCAGTTTGGGGCCCCTGGTACTGAAGCTTTCTTT
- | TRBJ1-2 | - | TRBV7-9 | CASSPRTETLYGYTF | TGTGCCAGCAGCCCCCGGACAGAGACACTCTATGGCTACACCTTC
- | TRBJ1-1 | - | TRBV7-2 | CASSFSTEAFF | TGTGCCAGCAGCTTCAGCACTGAAGCTTTCTTT
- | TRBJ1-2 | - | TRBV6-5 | CASSYSTGPTNYGYTF | TGTGCCAGCAGTTACTCGACCGGACCTACTAACTATGGCTACACCTTC
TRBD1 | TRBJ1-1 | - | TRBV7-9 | CASSLGDRGRHEAFF | TGTGCCAGCAGCTTAGGGGACAGGGGGCGGCATGAAGCTTTCTTT
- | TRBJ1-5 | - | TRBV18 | CASSLHSNQPQHF | TGTGCCAGCTCACTTCATAGCAATCAGCCCCAGCATTTT
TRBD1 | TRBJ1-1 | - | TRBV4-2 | CASSRSRDRGNVGTEAFF | TGTGCCAGCAGCCGATCCCGGGACAGGGGAAACGTGGGCACTGAAGCTTTCTTT
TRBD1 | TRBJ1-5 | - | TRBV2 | CASSEVLRGPEYSNQPQHF | TGTGCCAGCAGCGAGGTGTTGAGGGGGCCTGAATATAGCAATCAGCCCCAGCATTTT
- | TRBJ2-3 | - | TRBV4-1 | CASRSTVAGGETDTQYF | TGCGCCAGCAGATCAACGGTCGCCGGAGGGGAGACAGATACGCAGTATTTT
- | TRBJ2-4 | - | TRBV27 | CASSLAGEGNIQYF | TGTGCCAGCAGTTTAGCAGGGGAAGGAAACATTCAGTACTTC
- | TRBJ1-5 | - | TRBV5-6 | CASSLAGWSNQPQHF | TGTGCCAGCAGCTTGGCCGGCTGGAGCAATCAGCCCCAGCATTTT
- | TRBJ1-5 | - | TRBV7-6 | CASSLFGGASNQPQHF | TGTGCCAGCAGCTTATTTGGGGGGGCTAGCAATCAGCCCCAGCATTTT
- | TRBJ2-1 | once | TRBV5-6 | CASSPEAGHEQFF | TGTGCCAGCAGCCCCGAGGCCGGGCATGAGCAGTTCTTC
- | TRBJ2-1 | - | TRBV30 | CAWSRVGNEQFF | TGTGCCTGGAGTCGAGTGGGCAATGAGCAGTTCTTC
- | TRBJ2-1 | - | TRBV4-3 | CASSQRGYYNEQFF | TGCGCCAGCAGCCAAAGAGGCTACTACAATGAGCAGTTCTTC
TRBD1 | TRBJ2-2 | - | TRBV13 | CASSLRGTGMNTGELFF | TGTGCCAGCAGCTTAAGGGGGACAGGGATGAACACCGGGGAGCTGTTTTTT
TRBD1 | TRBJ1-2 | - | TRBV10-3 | CAIGGQPSFYTF | TGTGCCATCGGGGGACAGCCATCTTTTTACACCTTC
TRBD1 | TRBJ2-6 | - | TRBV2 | CASSDVGTGVPGANVLTF | TGTGCCAGCAGTGATGTCGGGACAGGGGTCCCTGGGGCCAACGTCCTGACTTTC
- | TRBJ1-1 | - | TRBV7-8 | CASSPLLGVDTEAFF | TGTGCCAGCAGCCCCCTACTAGGGGTGGACACTGAAGCTTTCTTT
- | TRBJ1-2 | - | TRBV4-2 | CASSQDRGIYGYTF | TGTGCCAGCAGCCAAGATCGGGGTATCTATGGCTACACCTTC
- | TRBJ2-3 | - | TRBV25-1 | CASSEIDTQYF | TGTGCCAGCAGTGAAATTGATACGCAGTATTTT
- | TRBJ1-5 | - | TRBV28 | CASSFGNGQPQHF | TGTGCCAGCAGTTTCGGGAACGGCCAGCCCCAGCATTTT
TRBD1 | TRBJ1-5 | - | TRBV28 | CASSPLYPTGSSNQPQHF | TGTGCCAGCAGTCCATTATACCCGACAGGGTCGAGCAATCAGCCCCAGCATTTT
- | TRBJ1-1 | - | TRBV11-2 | CASSLTRGVTEAFF | TGTGCCAGCAGCTTAACCAGGGGCGTAACTGAAGCTTTCTTT
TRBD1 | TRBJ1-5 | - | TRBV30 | CAWSLRDRGYSNQPQHF | TGTGCCTGGAGCCTACGGGACAGGGGTTATAGCAATCAGCCCCAGCATTTT
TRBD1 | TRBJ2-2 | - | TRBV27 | CASSLRTGGLTGELFF | TGTGCCAGCAGTCTTAGGACAGGGGGACTCACCGGGGAGCTGTTTTTT
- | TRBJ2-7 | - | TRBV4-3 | CASSPGSDGVDEQYF | TGCGCCAGCAGCCCAGGGTCGGACGGGGTTGACGAGCAGTACTTC
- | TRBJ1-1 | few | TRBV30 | CAWSGEVTEAFF | TGTGCCTGGAGCGGGGAGGTGACTGAAGCTTTCTTT
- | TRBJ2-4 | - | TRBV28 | CASSRGNIQYF | TGTGCCAGCTCCCGGGGGAACATTCAGTACTTC
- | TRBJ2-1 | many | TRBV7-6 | CASSLVYNEQFF | TGTGCCAGCAGCTTAGTTTATAATGAGCAGTTCTTC
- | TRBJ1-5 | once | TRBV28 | CASSKLQGFQPQHF | TGTGCCAGCAGCAAACTACAGGGATTTCAGCCCCAGCATTTT
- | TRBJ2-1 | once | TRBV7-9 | CASKIGGFEQFF | TGTGCCAGCAAAATTGGCGGTTTTGAGCAGTTCTTC
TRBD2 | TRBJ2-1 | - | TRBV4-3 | CASSQVPGLGLYNEQFF | TGCGCCAGCAGCCAAGTTCCGGGACTAGGTTTATACAATGAGCAGTTCTTC
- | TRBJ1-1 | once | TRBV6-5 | CASNLDAMNTEAFF | TGTGCCAGCAACCTGGACGCCATGAACACTGAAGCTTTCTTT
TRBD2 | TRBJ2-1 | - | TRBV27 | CASSAISGSIHNEQFF | TGTGCCAGCAGTGCGATTAGCGGGAGTATCCACAATGAGCAGTTCTTC
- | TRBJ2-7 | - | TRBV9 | CASSVGGSSYEQYF | TGTGCCAGCAGCGTAGGGGGCAGCTCCTACGAGCAGTACTTC
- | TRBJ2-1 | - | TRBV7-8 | CASSLIPGLNNEQFF | TGTGCCAGCAGCTTGATACCGGGACTGAACAATGAGCAGTTCTTC
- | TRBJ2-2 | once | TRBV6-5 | CASSYTGEGTGELFF | TGTGCCAGCAGTTACACAGGGGAGGGCACCGGGGAGCTGTTTTTT
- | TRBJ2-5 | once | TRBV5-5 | CASSTAEETQYF | TGTGCCAGCAGCACGGCAGAAGAGACCCAGTACTTC
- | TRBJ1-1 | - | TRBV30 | CAWTWGTEAFF | TGTGCCTGGACTTGGGGCACTGAAGCTTTCTTT
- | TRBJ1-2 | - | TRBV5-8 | CASSISGASGYTF | TGTGCCAGCAGCATTTCAGGGGCATCGGGCTACACCTTC
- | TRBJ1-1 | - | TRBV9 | CASSVGANTEAFF | TGTGCCAGCAGCGTAGGGGCTAACACTGAAGCTTTCTTT
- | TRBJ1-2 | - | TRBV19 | CASSPRTGTYGYTF | TGTGCCAGTAGTCCCCGAACAGGTACTTATGGCTACACCTTC
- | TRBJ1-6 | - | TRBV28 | CASSLWPGTYNSPLHF | TGTGCCAGCAGTTTATGGCCAGGGACCTATAATTCACCCCTCCACTTT
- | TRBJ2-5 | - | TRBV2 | CASQMRRDQETQYF | TGTGCCAGCCAGATGCGCAGGGACCAAGAGACCCAGTACTTC
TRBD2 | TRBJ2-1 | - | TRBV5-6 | CASSWGTSGGPQGQFF | TGTGCCAGCAGCTGGGGGACTAGCGGGGGCCCCCAGGGGCAGTTCTTC
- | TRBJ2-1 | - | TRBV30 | CAWSRDRDGSYNEQFF | TGTGCCTGGAGTAGAGACCGGGACGGATCCTACAATGAGCAGTTCTTC
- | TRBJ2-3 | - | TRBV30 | CAWSVVGPGIGYF | -
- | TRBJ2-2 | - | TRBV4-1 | CASSPLGGGTGELFF | TGCGCCAGCAGCCCCCTCGGGGGTGGCACCGGGGAGCTGTTTTTT